The clone carrying this T cell receptor beta chain was found a few times. These data are taken from a study of patients and donors after allogeneic stem cell transplantation. TCRdb reprocessed the RT-PCR reads with MiXCR, giving one entry per CDR3 protein. The table includes about a million distinct CDR3 sequences, roughly 18% detected once. Trimming at V came to 3 bases and at J to 6 bases, leaving 5 bases not matched to a gene. Germline V gives CDR1 MGHRA, CDR2 YSYEKL. The CDR3 has 14 amino acids. This chain joins TRBV4-1 and TRBJ1-5; the match to TRBD1 covers 7 bases. The specimen sequenced was blood, either unsorted or a sorted T cell fraction (not recorded which). The TCR sequence derives from a human donor who was either an allogeneic HSCT recipient or a stem cell or donor lymphocyte infusion donor (not recorded which). It is not recorded whose cells these are; they may come from a transplant donor. The CDR3 region is CASSHTGEAQPQHF. The DNA for the CDR3 is TGCGCCAGCAGCCATACAGGGGAGGCTCAGCCCCAGCATTTT.